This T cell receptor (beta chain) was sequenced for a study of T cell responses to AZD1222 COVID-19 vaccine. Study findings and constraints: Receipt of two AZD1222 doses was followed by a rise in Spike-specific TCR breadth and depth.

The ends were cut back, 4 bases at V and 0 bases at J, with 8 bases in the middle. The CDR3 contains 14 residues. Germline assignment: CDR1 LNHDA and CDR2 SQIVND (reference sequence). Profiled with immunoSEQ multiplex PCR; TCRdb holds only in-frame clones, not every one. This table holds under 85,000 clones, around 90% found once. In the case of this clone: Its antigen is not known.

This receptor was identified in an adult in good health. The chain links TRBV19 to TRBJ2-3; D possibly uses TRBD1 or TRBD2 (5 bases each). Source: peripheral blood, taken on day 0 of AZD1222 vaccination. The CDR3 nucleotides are TGTGCCAGTAGTAGTGGGACCAGCACAGATACGCAGTATTTT. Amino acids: CASSSGTSTDTQYF.